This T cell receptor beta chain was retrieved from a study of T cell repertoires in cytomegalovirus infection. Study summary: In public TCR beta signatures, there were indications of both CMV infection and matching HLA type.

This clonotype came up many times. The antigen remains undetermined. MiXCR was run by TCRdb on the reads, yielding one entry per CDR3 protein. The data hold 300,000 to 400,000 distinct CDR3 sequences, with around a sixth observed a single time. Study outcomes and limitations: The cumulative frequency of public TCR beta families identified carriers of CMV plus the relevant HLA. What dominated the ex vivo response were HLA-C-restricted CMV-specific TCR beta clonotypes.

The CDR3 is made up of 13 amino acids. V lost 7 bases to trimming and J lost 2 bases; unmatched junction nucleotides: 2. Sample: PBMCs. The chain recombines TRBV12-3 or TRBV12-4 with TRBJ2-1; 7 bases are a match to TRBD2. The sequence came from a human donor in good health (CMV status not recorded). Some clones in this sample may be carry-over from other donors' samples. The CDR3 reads CASKRGAYNEQFF. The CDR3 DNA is TGTGCCAGCAAGCGGGGAGCCTACAATGAGCAGTTCTTC.